These T cell receptor beta chains were read from a single sample in a study of beta chain features in type 1 diabetes. The protocol was immunoSEQ multiplex PCR, while the TCRdb copy is restricted to in-frame clones and leaves out a portion. The data show roughly 150,000 clones, around 8% seen once. The sequenced material came from central memory CD4+ T cells from blood. These receptors all come from a man between 18 and 35 years old in good health. The CDR3 runs from the conserved cysteine through the conserved F or W. D genes are given only for firm matches. For some rows the clone size is stated as once, few or many, or as a class when expanded; others skip it.

D gene: -
CDR3 length: 15
clone size: once
V gene: TRBV5-1
J gene: TRBJ2-1
CDR3 DNA: TGCGCCAGCAGCTTGGAACAGTCGTCCTACAATGAGCAGTTCTTC
CDR3 protein: CASSLEQSSYNEQFF

D gene: -
CDR3 length: 11
clone size: few
V gene: TRBV7-2
J gene: TRBJ1-1
CDR3 DNA: TGTGCCAGCAGCTTACTAGCTGAAGCTTTCTTT
CDR3 protein: CASSLLAEAFF

D gene: TRBD2
CDR3 length: 17
clone size: -
V gene: TRBV4-1
J gene: TRBJ2-5
CDR3 DNA: TGCGCCAGCAGCCTCCAGGGGTTAGCGGGGGGCCAAGAGACCCAGTACTTC
CDR3 protein: CASSLQGLAGGQETQYF

D gene: TRBD1
CDR3 length: 15
clone size: few
V gene: TRBV7-2
J gene: TRBJ1-1
CDR3 DNA: TGTGCCAGCAGCTTAACAGGGGCCCAGAACACTGAAGCTTTCTTT
CDR3 protein: CASSLTGAQNTEAFF

D gene: -
CDR3 length: 16
clone size: -
V gene: TRBV15
J gene: TRBJ2-3
CDR3 DNA: TGTGCCACCAGCCTAGAGATCGCAGGGATCGCAGATACGCAGTATTTT
CDR3 protein: CATSLEIAGIADTQYF

D gene: -
CDR3 length: 15
clone size: -
V gene: TRBV6-5
J gene: TRBJ1-1
CDR3 DNA: TGTGCCAGCAGTGGATATTACAGGAGTTACACTGAAGCTTTCTTT
CDR3 protein: CASSGYYRSYTEAFF

D gene: TRBD2
CDR3 length: 11
clone size: few
V gene: TRBV5-6
J gene: TRBJ2-3
CDR3 DNA: TGTGCCAGCAGCTTGGTGCGGGAGTGGTATTTT
CDR3 protein: CASSLVREWYF

D gene: -
CDR3 length: 15
clone size: many
V gene: TRBV18
J gene: TRBJ2-5
CDR3 DNA: TGTGCCAGCTCACCACCGAGCCTAACCCAAGAGACCCAGTACTTC
CDR3 protein: CASSPPSLTQETQYF

D gene: TRBD1
CDR3 length: 15
clone size: few
V gene: TRBV7-2
J gene: TRBJ1-1
CDR3 DNA: TGTGCCAGCAGCCCACGGACAGGAGCGAACACTGAAGCTTTCTTT
CDR3 protein: CASSPRTGANTEAFF

D gene: TRBD1
CDR3 length: 19
clone size: -
V gene: TRBV2
J gene: TRBJ2-3
CDR3 DNA: TGTGCCAGCAGTGAACTAACGGGTTTCGGCAGGGGGCGGTCAGATACGCAGTATTTT
CDR3 protein: CASSELTGFGRGRSDTQYF

D gene: TRBD1
CDR3 length: 16
clone size: few
V gene: TRBV4-1
J gene: TRBJ1-5
CDR3 DNA: TGCGCCAGCAGCCAAGATCGAGGACAGGGCACTCAGCCCCAGCATTTT
CDR3 protein: CASSQDRGQGTQPQHF

D gene: -
CDR3 length: 12
clone size: few
V gene: TRBV7-2
J gene: TRBJ1-2
CDR3 DNA: TGTGCCAGCAGCTTAGGGGCTTATGGCTACACCTTC
CDR3 protein: CASSLGAYGYTF

D gene: TRBD1
CDR3 length: 14
clone size: few
V gene: TRBV7-2
J gene: TRBJ1-1
CDR3 DNA: TGCGCCAGCAGCCAAGGACAGGGTCACACTGAAGCTTTCTTT
CDR3 protein: CASSQGQGHTEAFF

D gene: -
CDR3 length: 14
clone size: -
V gene: TRBV19
J gene: TRBJ1-2
CDR3 DNA: TGTGCCAGTACCCTAGGAGATGCGGCTTATGGCTACACCTTC
CDR3 protein: CASTLGDAAYGYTF

D gene: -
CDR3 length: 16
clone size: few
V gene: TRBV7-2
J gene: TRBJ1-5
CDR3 DNA: TGTGCCAGCAGCTCTTGGACAGACTATAGCAATCAGCCCCAGCATTTT
CDR3 protein: CASSSWTDYSNQPQHF